This T cell receptor beta chain was identified in a study of T cell responses to AZD1222 COVID-19 vaccine. The CDR3 sequence is 14 residues long. The ends were cut back, 5 bases at V and 10 bases at J, with 21 bases in the middle. Some clones are missing from TCRdb's copy, which holds only in-frame ones; the method was immunoSEQ multiplex PCR. The table lists some 130,000 clones, under 90% of them singletons. This clone was seen once. Its antigen remains unknown. Regarding the study as a whole: The study reported that nearly half of spike-specific TCRs target unmutated variant regions. No repertoire was sampled before or during the peak T cell response, only after it.

This chain uses TRBV5-3 with TRBJ1-1; possibly TRBD1 for D (5 bases). TRBV5-3 is flagged as an ORF with uncertain function. The receptor was derived from an adult in good health. Sample: peripheral blood, taken on day 0 of AZD1222 vaccination. The CDR3 sequence is CARRSTWGGGRAFF. CDR3 DNA: TGTGCCAGAAGATCTACCTGGGGCGGTGGGAGAGCTTTCTTT.